Below, 5 T cell receptor beta chains from the same sample are listed, as sequenced in a study of blood T cells in healthy people across ages. Using a J-beta primer mix together with a sample-barcoded 5' primer, a second PCR was run for roughly 6 to 12 cycles. TCRdb processed the 5' RACE reads anew with MiXCR; each CDR3 protein has one entry. This table has 1.5 million to 1.9 million distinct CDR3 sequences, under 55% appearing once. Sequencing was performed on blood. Receptors originate from a woman under 30 in good health.

Of note for this clonotype: A junction boundary mismatches the germline segment, possibly from a read error. The chain employs TRBV27 and TRBJ1-5; TRBD1 matches 7 bases. Germline loops: CDR1 MNHEY, CDR2 SMNVEV (reference sequence). The CDR3 loop spans 14 amino acids. The CDR3 here is CAGSLGQFNQPQHF. CDR3 nucleotides: TGTGCCGGCAGTCTGGGACAGTTCAATCAGCCCCAGCATTTT.

The chain is built from TRBV20-1 and TRBJ2-2, with D possibly TRBD1 on 5 matching bases. The V gene's germline CDR1 is DFQATT and CDR2 SNEGSKA (reference sequence). This CDR3 has 16 amino acids. With 5 bases removed from V and 3 bases from J, the gap between germline ends came to 19 bases. Here the CDR3 DNA reads TGCAGTGCTCCCCTGCTGCAGGGCATGGACACCGGGGAGCTGTTTTTT. This gives the protein CSAPLLQGMDTGELFF.

This clonotype has a handful of counts. V usage is TRBV20-1 and J usage is TRBJ1-1; D unclear. Trimming removed 3 bases from V and 4 bases from J, with 18 bases in between. The CDR3 runs 15 residues. CDR1 is DFQATT, CDR2 SNEGSKA, per germline (reference sequence). DNA of the CDR3: TGCAGTGCTAGTTCGATTCTGGCGAGTTCCACTGAAGCTTTCTTT. Protein product: CSASSILASSTEAFF.

This clonotype was seen a handful of times. V usage is TRBV13 and J usage is TRBJ2-7; a weak D match, TRBD1 (5 bases). Between the trimmed V and J ends, which lost 1 base and 3 bases, there was a span of 10 bases. CDR1 is PRHDT and CDR2 is FYEKMQ in the germline V gene (reference sequence). This CDR3 spans 14 amino acids. The CDR3 nucleotides read TGTGCCAGCAGCTTAGTAGGGGCAGGCTACGAGCAGTACTTC. This encodes CASSLVGAGYEQYF.

Concerning this clonotype: The junction shows a germline mismatch at one end, possibly a read error. The gene calls are TRBV29-1 and TRBJ2-1, with 8 bases aligning to TRBD2. The CDR3 is 13 residues long. From germline, CDR1 is SQVTM and CDR2 ANQGSEA. The CDR3 region has the DNA TGCAGCGTCCAAGCGGGGGACGACAATGGGCAGTTCTTC. Encoded protein: CSVQAGDDNGQFF.